Listed below are T cell receptor beta chains from one sample, sequenced in a study of CD8 T cells in ankylosing spondylitis. TCRdb processed the 5' RACE reads anew with MiXCR; each CDR3 protein has one entry. The data hold around 130,000 distinct CDR3 sequences, with over 15% observed a single time. The sequencing sample was made of blood, either unsorted or a sorted T cell fraction (not recorded which). The receptors stem from a male donor with ankylosing spondylitis. The CDR3 runs from the conserved cysteine through the conserved F or W. The order of the fields is D gene, clone size, J gene, V gene, CDR3 DNA, CDR3 protein. The D gene is left open where the match is weak. Size is stated for part of the rows, as once, few or many counts, or as a class when the clone is expanded.

D gene: NA; clone size: NA; J gene: TRBJ2-7; V gene: TRBV7-9; CDR3 DNA: TGTGCCAGCAGCTCAAGCACTACCCTCCACGAGCAGTACTTC; CDR3 protein: CASSSSTTLHEQYF
D gene: TRBD2; clone size: NA; J gene: TRBJ2-3; V gene: TRBV20-1; CDR3 DNA: TGCAGTGCTACCTACCGACTAGCGAAGCTCCCAGATACGCAGTATTTT; CDR3 protein: CSATYRLAKLPDTQYF
D gene: TRBD1; clone size: few; J gene: TRBJ2-5; V gene: TRBV5-1; CDR3 DNA: TGCGCCAGCAGCGAGGGACAGGGTCTAGAGACCCAGTACTTC; CDR3 protein: CASSEGQGLETQYF
D gene: NA; clone size: NA; J gene: TRBJ2-5; V gene: TRBV12-3/TRBV12-4; CDR3 DNA: TGTGCCAGCAGTTTCCGGGCAGGGAGACAAGAGACCCAGTACTTC; CDR3 protein: CASSFRAGRQETQYF
D gene: NA; clone size: NA; J gene: TRBJ2-1; V gene: TRBV14; CDR3 DNA: TGTGCCAGCAGCCAAGAAGGGGATATCGCGCAGTTCTTC; CDR3 protein: CASSQEGDIAQFF
D gene: TRBD2; clone size: NA; J gene: TRBJ2-1; V gene: TRBV7-3; CDR3 DNA: TGTGCCAGCAGCTTATGGACTAGCGGGAAGAATGAGCAGTTCTTC; CDR3 protein: CASSLWTSGKNEQFF
D gene: NA; clone size: few; J gene: TRBJ2-1; V gene: TRBV6-5; CDR3 DNA: TGTGCCAGCAGTTACTCAGGACTCGGGGAGCAGTTCTTC; CDR3 protein: CASSYSGLGEQFF
D gene: NA; clone size: few; J gene: TRBJ2-1; V gene: TRBV20-1; CDR3 DNA: TGCAGTGCTAGTCAAACTGAGCAGTTCTTC; CDR3 protein: CSASQTEQFF
D gene: NA; clone size: many; J gene: TRBJ2-7; V gene: TRBV29-1; CDR3 DNA: TGCAGCGTTGTCGAGGGGGCCTACGAGCAGTACTTC; CDR3 protein: CSVVEGAYEQYF
D gene: NA; clone size: few; J gene: TRBJ2-1; V gene: TRBV7-9; CDR3 DNA: TGTGCCAGCAGCTTAGGGACACCAAACAATGAGCAGTTCTTC; CDR3 protein: CASSLGTPNNEQFF
D gene: NA; clone size: NA; J gene: TRBJ2-3; V gene: TRBV9; CDR3 DNA: TGTGCCAGCAGCGCCCCAGGGGAGGTAGCAGATACGCAGTATTTT; CDR3 protein: CASSAPGEVADTQYF
D gene: NA; clone size: NA; J gene: TRBJ2-1; V gene: TRBV20-1; CDR3 DNA: TGCAGTGCCAGCTACAATGAGCAGTTCTTC; CDR3 protein: CSASYNEQFF
D gene: NA; clone size: NA; J gene: TRBJ1-2; V gene: TRBV12-3/TRBV12-4; CDR3 DNA: TGTGCCAGCAGTTTAGCAGGGAGCTATGGCTACACCTTC; CDR3 protein: CASSLAGSYGYTF
D gene: NA; clone size: NA; J gene: TRBJ1-3; V gene: TRBV28; CDR3 DNA: TGTGCCAGCAGTCTAGACGTGGGACTTCCTTCTGGAAACACCATATATTTT; CDR3 protein: CASSLDVGLPSGNTIYF
D gene: NA; clone size: NA; J gene: TRBJ1-1; V gene: TRBV7-2; CDR3 DNA: TGTGCCAGCAGCCCCCCACAGGGAGGAACTGAAGCTTTCTTT; CDR3 protein: CASSPPQGGTEAFF
D gene: TRBD2; clone size: NA; J gene: TRBJ2-1; V gene: TRBV12-3/TRBV12-4; CDR3 DNA: TGTGCCAGCAGTCGGACCGGGACTAGACAATTCAATGAGCAGTTCTTC; CDR3 protein: CASSRTGTRQFNEQFF
D gene: TRBD1; clone size: few; J gene: TRBJ1-1; V gene: TRBV5-1; CDR3 DNA: TGCGCCAGCTTCCGGACAGGGATGAACACTGAAGCTTTCTTT; CDR3 protein: CASFRTGMNTEAFF
D gene: TRBD2; clone size: NA; J gene: TRBJ2-7; V gene: TRBV6-1; CDR3 DNA: TGTGCCAGCACTGCTAGCGGGAGGGCCTACGAGCAGTACTTC; CDR3 protein: CASTASGRAYEQYF
D gene: TRBD2; clone size: NA; J gene: TRBJ2-7; V gene: TRBV28; CDR3 DNA: TGTGCCAGCAGTTTAGGGCTAGCGGGAGCCCCGTTCGCCTCCGAGCAGTACTTC; CDR3 protein: CASSLGLAGAPFASEQYF
D gene: NA; clone size: few; J gene: TRBJ2-7; V gene: TRBV10-1; CDR3 DNA: TGCGCCAGCAGTGGTCAATTCTACTACGAGCAGTACTTC; CDR3 protein: CASSGQFYYEQYF
D gene: TRBD2; clone size: few; J gene: TRBJ2-1; V gene: TRBV27; CDR3 DNA: TGTGCCAGCAGTTTCGGCACTAGCGGGGACAATGAGCAGTTCTTC; CDR3 protein: CASSFGTSGDNEQFF
D gene: NA; clone size: NA; J gene: TRBJ2-1; V gene: TRBV7-8; CDR3 DNA: TGTGCCAGCAGCTTAGGAGCTTACAATGAGCAGTTCTTC; CDR3 protein: CASSLGAYNEQFF
D gene: NA; clone size: NA; J gene: TRBJ1-2; V gene: TRBV28; CDR3 DNA: TGTGCCAGCAGTTTAGTCAGGGATCCGGGTGGCTACACCTTC; CDR3 protein: CASSLVRDPGGYTF
D gene: NA; clone size: many; J gene: TRBJ2-5; V gene: TRBV29-1; CDR3 DNA: TGCAGCGCTCTGGGGGAGGCATTTAAGGAGACCCAGTACTTC; CDR3 protein: CSALGEAFKETQYF
D gene: NA; clone size: few; J gene: TRBJ2-1; V gene: TRBV3-1; CDR3 DNA: TGTGCCAGCAGCCCCCCAGCGGATGAGCAGTTCTTC; CDR3 protein: CASSPPADEQFF
D gene: TRBD2; clone size: few; J gene: TRBJ2-1; V gene: TRBV4-1; CDR3 DNA: TGCGCCAGCAGCCAAGAATTTGGGACTAGCGGCCACAATGAGCAGTTCTTC; CDR3 protein: CASSQEFGTSGHNEQFF
D gene: NA; clone size: NA; J gene: TRBJ2-1; V gene: TRBV6-1; CDR3 DNA: TGTGCCAGCAATAGGTACAATGAGCAGTTCTTC; CDR3 protein: CASNRYNEQFF
D gene: NA; clone size: NA; J gene: TRBJ1-1; V gene: TRBV29-1; CDR3 DNA: TGCAGCGGCCGGGACACTGAAGCTTTCTTT; CDR3 protein: CSGRDTEAFF
D gene: NA; clone size: few; J gene: TRBJ2-3; V gene: TRBV4-2; CDR3 DNA: TGCGCCAGCAGCCAAGACCGGGCGGATGGCACAGATACGCAGTATTTT; CDR3 protein: CASSQDRADGTDTQYF
D gene: TRBD1; clone size: NA; J gene: TRBJ1-5; V gene: TRBV27; CDR3 DNA: TGTGCCAGCAGTCCGACAGGGGGGTGGAATCAGCCCCAGCATTTT; CDR3 protein: CASSPTGGWNQPQHF
D gene: NA; clone size: few; J gene: TRBJ1-2; V gene: TRBV12-3/TRBV12-4; CDR3 DNA: TGTGCCAGCAAGGAACAGGCTAAAGCTAACTATGGCTACACCTTC; CDR3 protein: CASKEQAKANYGYTF
D gene: TRBD2; clone size: NA; J gene: TRBJ2-1; V gene: TRBV4-3; CDR3 DNA: TGCGCCAGCAGCCAAGATCCCCTAGCGGGAGAAATCTATGAGCAGTTCTTC; CDR3 protein: CASSQDPLAGEIYEQFF
D gene: NA; clone size: many; J gene: TRBJ2-5; V gene: TRBV25-1; CDR3 DNA: TGTGCCAGCAGTGGAGAATCAGGGTCGGGGGAGTTGGAGACCCAGTACTTC; CDR3 protein: CASSGESGSGELETQYF
D gene: NA; clone size: many; J gene: TRBJ1-1; V gene: TRBV28; CDR3 DNA: TGTGCCAGCAGCTTCCGGTCGATCCAGATGGAAGCTTTCTTT; CDR3 protein: CASSFRSIQMEAFF
D gene: TRBD1; clone size: NA; J gene: TRBJ1-1; V gene: TRBV30; CDR3 DNA: TGTGCCTGGGACAGGGGGCTAGACACTGAAGCTTTCTTT; CDR3 protein: CAWDRGLDTEAFF
D gene: TRBD1; clone size: NA; J gene: TRBJ1-5; V gene: TRBV19; CDR3 DNA: TGTGCCAGTAGTCCCTCAGGGGGCAATAGCAATCAGCCCCAGCATTTT; CDR3 protein: CASSPSGGNSNQPQHF
D gene: NA; clone size: few; J gene: TRBJ2-2; V gene: TRBV7-3; CDR3 DNA: TGTGCCAGCAGCTTAACCGGGACTTTGAACACCGGGGAGCTGTTTTTT; CDR3 protein: CASSLTGTLNTGELFF
D gene: TRBD1; clone size: many; J gene: TRBJ2-7; V gene: TRBV4-1; CDR3 DNA: TGCGCCAGCAGCCGGTCCACTACAGGGGACTACGAGCAGTACTTC; CDR3 protein: CASSRSTTGDYEQYF
D gene: NA; clone size: few; J gene: TRBJ2-1; V gene: TRBV9; CDR3 DNA: TGTGCCAGCAGCGTAAACAGTCTCAATGAGCAGTTCTTC; CDR3 protein: CASSVNSLNEQFF
D gene: TRBD1; clone size: NA; J gene: TRBJ1-2; V gene: TRBV6-2/TRBV6-3; CDR3 DNA: TGTGCCAGCTTCGACCGGGACAGAAAATCCTATGGCTACACCTTC; CDR3 protein: CASFDRDRKSYGYTF
D gene: TRBD2; clone size: NA; J gene: TRBJ2-1; V gene: TRBV7-9; CDR3 DNA: TGTGCCAGCAGCTCTAGCGGGAACGATGAGCAGTTCTTC; CDR3 protein: CASSSSGNDEQFF
D gene: NA; clone size: few; J gene: TRBJ2-3; V gene: TRBV27; CDR3 DNA: TGTGCCAGCAGTCACTACGCAGATACGCAGTATTTT; CDR3 protein: CASSHYADTQYF
D gene: NA; clone size: NA; J gene: TRBJ2-1; V gene: TRBV9; CDR3 DNA: TGTGCCAGCCGGCCACAGGGTACCTACAATGAGCAGTTCTTC; CDR3 protein: CASRPQGTYNEQFF
D gene: NA; clone size: NA; J gene: TRBJ2-1; V gene: TRBV3-1; CDR3 DNA: TGTGCCAGCAGCCCCTCCCGGGGACACAATGAGCAGTTCTTC; CDR3 protein: CASSPSRGHNEQFF
D gene: NA; clone size: few; J gene: TRBJ2-1; V gene: TRBV6-8; CDR3 DNA: TGTGCCAGCAGCCCGGACTTTTTCCTCCCAGGGGGGAATGAGCAGTTCTTC; CDR3 protein: CASSPDFFLPGGNEQFF
D gene: NA; clone size: many; J gene: TRBJ2-3; V gene: TRBV5-1; CDR3 DNA: TGCGCCAGCAGCTTGGAAGTAGCCTTTAGCACAGATACGCAGTATTTT; CDR3 protein: CASSLEVAFSTDTQYF
D gene: NA; clone size: NA; J gene: TRBJ1-1; V gene: TRBV15; CDR3 DNA: TGTGCCACCAGCAGAGCTCTAGAACCGAGGGGTTTCTTT; CDR3 protein: CATSRALEPRGFF
D gene: NA; clone size: many; J gene: TRBJ2-5; V gene: TRBV12-3/TRBV12-4; CDR3 DNA: TGTGCCAGCAGTTTCGGTCTTCCACGGGAGACCCAGTACTTC; CDR3 protein: CASSFGLPRETQYF
D gene: TRBD2; clone size: medium-sized; J gene: TRBJ2-1; V gene: TRBV11-2; CDR3 DNA: TGTGCCAGCAGCGGCCAGGGGACTAGCGGAGGGGGACGTGTCGTGGGTGAGCAGTTCTTC; CDR3 protein: CASSGQGTSGGGRVVGEQFF
D gene: NA; clone size: few; J gene: TRBJ1-1; V gene: TRBV11-2; CDR3 DNA: TGTGCCAGCAGCTTGTGGGGTGAAGCTTTCTTT; CDR3 protein: CASSLWGEAFF
D gene: TRBD1; clone size: NA; J gene: TRBJ1-5; V gene: TRBV27; CDR3 DNA: TGTGCCAGCAGCCTAACGGGACAGCTTAGCCCTAATCAGCCCCAGCATTTT; CDR3 protein: CASSLTGQLSPNQPQHF
D gene: NA; clone size: many; J gene: TRBJ2-1; V gene: TRBV12-5; CDR3 DNA: TGTGCTAGTGGTTTGTCAGTTAGGCTGAGCTCCTACAATGAGCAGTTCTTC; CDR3 protein: CASGLSVRLSSYNEQFF
D gene: TRBD2; clone size: NA; J gene: TRBJ2-2; V gene: TRBV4-1; CDR3 DNA: TGCGCCAGCAGCCAGGCTAGCGGGTGGAACACCGGGGAGCTGTTTTTT; CDR3 protein: CASSQASGWNTGELFF
D gene: TRBD1; clone size: NA; J gene: TRBJ1-4; V gene: TRBV9; CDR3 DNA: TGTGCCAGCAGCCGGGACAGGGCAACTAATGAAAAACTGTTTTTT; CDR3 protein: CASSRDRATNEKLFF